The 24 T cell receptor beta chains reported below all come from one sample, sequenced in a study of Graves' ophthalmopathy and Graves' hyperthyroidism. TCR beta CDR3 amplification used RNA transcripts. First-round RT-PCR with HTBI primers preceded a second-round multiplex PCR. TCRdb ran MiXCR on the multiplex PCR reads and lists one entry per CDR3 protein. The data show roughly 500,000 distinct CDR3 sequences, approximately 15% seen once. The source material was blood. The receptor source for this set is a woman in her 30s with Graves' ophthalmopathy.

This clonotype was counted at least ten times. The chain is built from TRBV24-1 and TRBJ2-2; a possible D gene is TRBD2 (5 bases). This CDR3 has 12 residues. Germline V gene sequence: CDR1 KGHDR, CDR2 SFDVKD. Trimming cost V 10 bases and J 3 bases, with 8 bases left between them. For the CDR3, the DNA is TGTGCCACAGGACTGGACACCGGGGAGCTGTTTTTT. Translated: CATGLDTGELFF.

There are many counts of this clonotype. One end of the junction does not line up with germline, which may come from a read error. This rearrangement joins TRBV7-8 to TRBJ2-5, with D possibly TRBD1 on 5 matching bases. The length of the CDR3 is 15 residues. Germline lookup yields CDR1 SGHVS and CDR2 FQNEAQ. CDR3 protein: CASSLGAGPQETQYF. CDR3 nucleotide sequence: TGTGCCAGCAGTTTAGGGGCAGGGCCTCAAGAGACCCAGTACTTC.

Many counts were recorded for this clonotype. The chain carries TRBV5-8 and TRBJ1-1; tentative D call: TRBD1 (5 bases). The CDR3 is 14 residues long. Germline assignment: CDR1 SGHTS and CDR2 YDEGEE. Trimming pared 4 bases from V and 4 bases from J, leaving 14 bases between. CDR3 coding DNA: TGTGCCAGCAGCCCCCGACAGCGGGGCACTGAAGCTTTCTTT. It yields the protein CASSPRQRGTEAFF.

The chain has TRBV12-3 or TRBV12-4 and TRBJ2-7; unclear D gene. The length of the CDR3 is 13 residues. V shed 6 bases and J shed 7 bases, with 16 bases lying between them. CDR3 DNA sequence: TGTGCCAGCAGCCCGTCCGCGGTCCAGGAGCAGTACTTC. It codes for CASSPSAVQEQYF.

At least ten counts were recorded for this clonotype. J is TRBJ2-2 and V is TRBV29-1; 7 bases fit TRBD1. In germline, CDR1 is SQVTM, CDR2 ANQGSEA. The CDR3 covers 15 residues. Trimming at V came to 0 bases and at J to 4 bases, leaving 5 bases not matched to a gene. The CDR3, as DNA: TGCAGCGTTGAAGAGACAGGGACGAGCACCGGGGAGCTGTTTTTT. As protein: CSVEETGTSTGELFF.

The sample holds many counts of this clonotype. V usage is TRBV2 and J usage is TRBJ1-6; 8 bases line up with TRBD1. The CDR3 consists of 15 residues. Germline trimming cut 6 bases from V and 10 bases from J; bases unmatched to any gene: 11. Germline lookup yields CDR1 SNHLY and CDR2 FYNNEI. For the CDR3, the DNA is TGTGCCAGCAGACCTGGACAGGGACGAAACTCACCCCTCCACTTT. It codes for CASRPGQGRNSPLHF. Complete variable domain (other parts from reference TRBV2 and TRBJ1-6): EPEVTQTPSHQVTQMGQEVILRCVPISNHLYFYWYRQILGQKVEFLVSFYNNEISEKSEIFDDQFSVERPDGSNFTLKIRSTKLEDSAMYFCASRPGQGRNSPLHFGNGTRLTVT.

This clonotype was seen ten or more times. This may arise from a read error, as a much more abundant clone is one base away. The genes are TRBV6-2 or TRBV6-3 and TRBJ2-7; D may match TRBD1 or TRBD2 (5 bases each). CDR1 and CDR2 from the germline V gene are MNHEY and SVGEGT. The length of the CDR3 is 17 residues. CDR3 DNA sequence: TGTGCCAACAGTTACTCGACGAGCTACACTGGGGGTGACGAGCAGTACTTC. Encoded protein: CANSYSTSYTGGDEQYF.

The sample holds many counts of this clonotype. The CDR3 region is CASSYRRTDLGQYF. CDR3 nucleotide sequence: TGTGCCAGCAGTTATAGAAGGACCGACCTAGGGCAGTACTTC. V gene TRBV12-3 or TRBV12-4 combines with J gene TRBJ2-7, with unresolved D. The CDR3 loop spans 14 amino acids. Trimming pared 4 bases from V and 9 bases from J, leaving 19 bases between.

This clonotype was detected many times. V is TRBV6-1 and J is TRBJ1-2, with 7 nucleotides matching TRBD1. Germline CDR1 is MNHNS and CDR2 is SASEGT. The CDR3 length is 12 residues. Losses at the gene ends were 8 bases for V and 6 bases for J; bases not matched to a gene: 6. CDR3 region: CASGQEVNGYTF. In DNA form, the CDR3 reads TGTGCCAGCGGACAGGAGGTCAATGGCTACACCTTC.

This clonotype was seen many times. The gene calls are TRBV28 and TRBJ1-3; possible D gene TRBD1, 5 bases. CDR3 size: 14 residues. Germline CDR1 and CDR2: MDHEN and SYDVKM. Trimming removed 3 bases from V and 2 bases from J, with 8 bases in between. CDR3 sequence reads: CASSFSGAGNTIYF. The CDR3 DNA sequence: TGTGCCAGCAGTTTTTCGGGGGCTGGAAACACCATATATTTT.

This clonotype was seen at least ten times. The chain links TRBV6-5 to TRBJ1-2; D is uncertain. Between the trimmed V and J ends, which lost 0 bases and 4 bases, there was a span of 12 bases. CDR1 is MNHEY, CDR2 SVGAGI, per germline. The CDR3 is 15 residues long. The CDR3 region has the DNA TGTGCCAGCAGTTACTCGGGCCAGAGGATCTATGGCTACACCTTC. As protein: CASSYSGQRIYGYTF.

This clonotype was seen many times. Compared with germline, one end of the junction differs, possibly owing to a read error. The CDR3 bases are TGTGCCAGCAGTTACTCGGGCAGCCTAGGGCATTTT. It specifies CASSYSGSLGHF. This chain joins TRBV6-5 and TRBJ1-3; D not certain. Germline V gene lookup returns CDR1 MNHEY and CDR2 SVGAGI. The CDR3 sequence is 12 residues long.

At least ten counts were recorded for this clonotype. The V call is TRBV28, the J call TRBJ2-2; unclear D gene. The CDR3 is 16 residues long. Germline CDR1 is MDHEN and CDR2 is SYDVKM. V lost 1 base and J 1 base, leaving 10 bases between the germline ends. As DNA, the CDR3 is TGTGCCAGCAGTTTATTTTGGGAAAAGAACACCGGGGAGCTGTTTTTT. Translated, it gives CASSLFWEKNTGELFF.

In its sample, this clonotype was seen many times. The rearrangement uses TRBV11-1 and TRBJ1-2; D gene unclear. The length of the CDR3 is 16 residues. Germline loops: CDR1 SGHAT, CDR2 FQDESV (reference sequence). Trimming pared 6 bases from V and 2 bases from J, leaving 19 bases between. The CDR3 sequence: CASSSRAPEPNYGYTF. The CDR3, as DNA: TGTGCCAGCAGTTCGCGGGCCCCGGAACCCAACTATGGCTACACCTTC. Based on the CDR3 plus reference TRBV11-1 and TRBJ1-2, the full variable domain is EAEVAQSPRYKITEKSQAVAFWCDPISGHATLYWYRQILGQGPELLVQFQDESVVDDSQLPKDRFSAERLKGVDSTLKIQPAELGDSAMYLCASSSRAPEPNYGYTFGSGTRLTVV.

The chain joins TRBV4-1 to TRBJ2-2, with 8 bases matching TRBD1. Trimming took 3 bases from V and 3 from J; bases not matched to a gene: 3. CDR1 is MGHRA and CDR2 is YSYEKL in the germline V gene. The CDR3 consists of 15 residues. Written as DNA, the CDR3 is TGCGCCAGCAGCCAGGGGGACAGGTACACCGGGGAGCTGTTTTTT. It is translated as CASSQGDRYTGELFF.

This chain joins TRBV14 and TRBJ2-2; TRBD2 matches 13 bases. V shed 1 base, J shed 5 bases, and the junction held 4 bases outside the gene matches. CDR1 is SGHDN and CDR2 is FVKESK in the germline V gene. This CDR3 has 17 amino acids. CDR3: CASSQVRLAGGTGELFF. The CDR3 coding sequence is TGTGCCAGCAGCCAAGTCCGACTAGCGGGAGGAACCGGGGAGCTGTTTTTT.

This clonotype was seen repeatedly, ten times or more. The chain employs TRBV9 and TRBJ1-2; 8 bases are shared with TRBD1. V shed 4 bases, J shed 7 bases, and the junction held 12 bases outside the gene matches. The V gene's germline CDR1 is SGDLS and CDR2 YYNGEE. This CDR3 has 15 residues. The CDR3 nucleotides are TGTGCCAGCAGCCTCGGGGACAGGAGTTTAATTGGCTACACCTTC. As protein: CASSLGDRSLIGYTF.

This clonotype occurred many times. The chain joins TRBV6-1 to TRBJ1-2, with 8 bases aligning to TRBD1. Trimming took 7 bases from V and 2 from J; bases not matched to a gene: 15. There are 17 residues in the CDR3. From germline, CDR1 is MNHNS and CDR2 SASEGT. The CDR3 bases are TGTGCCAGCATCCCAGGTGGGGCAGGGGGCGCAAACTATGGCTACACCTTC. Its protein product is CASIPGGAGGANYGYTF.

This clonotype appeared many times. The J gene is TRBJ1-5, the V gene TRBV7-8, with 7 bases that match TRBD1. This CDR3 has 17 amino acids. The V gene's germline CDR1 is SGHVS and CDR2 FQNEAQ. The junction had 10 bases not matched to a gene; V was cut back by 4 bases and J by 1 base. CDR3 loop: CASSSFYRGPSNQPQHF. The CDR3 DNA follows: TGTGCCAGCAGCTCTTTTTACAGGGGACCGAGCAATCAGCCCCAGCATTTT. The whole variable domain, filled in from reference TRBV7-8 and TRBJ1-5, reads GAGVSQSPRYKVAKRGQDVALRCDPISGHVSLFWYQQALGQGPEFLTYFQNEAQLDKSGLPSDRFFAERPEGSVSTLKIQRTQQEDSAVYLCASSSFYRGPSNQPQHFGDGTRLSIL.

This clonotype was recorded many times. V usage is TRBV24-1 and J usage is TRBJ2-7; D might be TRBD1 (6 bases). Looked up from germline, CDR1 is KGHDR and CDR2 is SFDVKD. The CDR3 is 15 amino acids. V was pared by 4 bases and J by 3 bases, with 15 bases between. CDR3 DNA: TGTGCCACCAGTGAAAAGGGGCAGGGGAACTACGAGCAGTACTTC. Translating gives CATSEKGQGNYEQYF.

At least ten counts were recorded for this clonotype. The V and J genes are TRBV13 and TRBJ2-2, with TRBD2 matching over 14 bases. Germline lookup yields CDR1 PRHDT and CDR2 FYEKMQ (reference sequence). Unmatched junction bases numbered 3, after V lost 6 bases and J lost 6 bases. CDR3 length: 15 residues. CDR3 sequence: CASSRLAGGPGELFF. CDR3 DNA: TGTGCCAGCAGTCGACTAGCGGGAGGGCCCGGGGAGCTGTTTTTT.

Details on this clonotype: A much larger clone lies a single base off, so this may be a read error. DNA of the CDR3: TGTGCCAGCAGCGACAGGGGCATGCTTATGGACATGCAGTACTTC. The encoded protein is CASSDRGMLMDMQYF. The V and J genes are TRBV28 and TRBJ2-4, with 8 bases aligning to TRBD1. Germline lookup yields CDR1 MDHEN and CDR2 SYDVKM. CDR3 length: 15 amino acids.

This clonotype occurred many times. This chain connects TRBV29-1 to TRBJ2-1; 10 bases are a match to TRBD2. Germline lookup yields CDR1 SQVTM and CDR2 ANQGSEA. After removal of 4 bases from V and 4 bases from J, the junction contained 1 base not matched to a gene. The CDR3 consists of 13 residues. For the CDR3, the DNA is TGCAGCGTTGGGACTAGCGGTTACAATGAGCAGTTCTTC. The encoded protein is CSVGTSGYNEQFF.

Many counts were recorded for this clonotype. The chain recombines TRBV30 with TRBJ1-2; 11 positions match TRBD1. Germline values: CDR1 GTSNPN, CDR2 SVGIG (reference sequence). Trimming removed 4 bases from V and 4 bases from J; junction bases left unmatched: 2. The CDR3 has 13 amino acids. CDR3 nucleotide sequence: TGTGCCTGGACCGGGACAGGGGGCTATGGCTACACCTTC. Its protein product is CAWTGTGGYGYTF.